This T cell receptor (beta chain) was sequenced in a study of T cells in localized non-small cell lung cancer (dated by TCRdb to the early 2020s). The study in broad terms: T cell repertoires of some 240 early-stage NSCLC patients were analyzed, with tumors being compared against uninvolved tumor-adjacent lungs. The cohort consisted of a few hundred treatment-naive NSCLC patients whose localized lung tumors had been resected. NSCLC patients had a mean age of roughly 64 years, and around 130 were male and 107 female. Paper-wide results and their limitations: A median of approximately 53 of the top 100 tumor clones turned up in the paired uninvolved adjacent lung, and some 28 of those clones also ranked among the top 100 of that same adjacent lung. Since the design was exploratory, TCR variables were selected using unadjusted p-values with no false-discovery rate correction. Uninvolved tumor-adjacent lung showed the highest T cell clonality, higher than tumor, which suggests more focused antigenic responses in the uninvolved tumor-adjacent lung. Higher blood T cell density associated with longer overall survival, while higher adjacent-lung clonality associated with shorter survival. Multi-region tumor sequencing was not performed, so intratumor heterogeneity could not be excluded.

The germline V gene sets CDR1 to LGHNA and CDR2 to YNFKEQ. The junction shows trimming of 0 bases on V and 6 bases on J, and the gene matches do not reach 16 bases of it. From the cysteine up to the phenylalanine, the CDR3 has a length of 20 residues. Only CDR3 DNA remains: 60 bases, in frame from the first base. The immunoSEQ Assay was used to sequence TCR beta CDR3 regions from DNA. Concerning the study's data processing: To compute T cell density, TCR beta template counts were normalized to usable DNA, which was estimated by amplifying housekeeping genes. Richness was estimated using the preseqR package, with extrapolation to 400,000 templates for PBMC samples and to 120,000 templates for tissue samples. Clonality was defined by subtracting Pielou's evenness from one. Differential abundance testing on productive amino-acid clonotypes, with a minimum total count of 5 and an alpha of 0.1, was used to identify tissue-enriched TCRs. Repertoire overlap between compartments was quantified with the Jaccard Index and Morisita Overlap Index. GLIPH clustered TCR beta CDR3s with public tetramer-defined viral CDR3s; viral motifs required at least three viral sequences plus V-gene enrichment. TCRdb stores this immuneACCESS table with in-frame sequences only. Part of the clones is absent; in the studies checked, under half of the shortfall reflects unresolved V genes, and no reason is known for the rest. V, J and clone size reflect that table, while D and trimming were determined from the DNA. In all, the sample holds 45,000 to 60,000 clones, and about 83% of those were seen once. Roughly 21% of the sample is held by the ten biggest clonotypes.

At diagnosis, peripheral blood, uninvolved tumor-adjacent lung and tumor were collected and were preserved as a mix of fresh-frozen and FFPE material. For TCR repertoire profiling, blood samples were analyzed in the form of peripheral blood mononuclear cells. Comment on this clone: It lacks a known antigen. Base qualities were left out, and no much larger clone turns up one base away.

Recombination connected TRBV4-2 to TRBJ2-1, and TRBD2 matches 11 of the central bases. The clonotype originates from a female donor of 60 years or more with stage II squamous cell lung carcinoma. The sample was peripheral blood, taken before any cancer treatment. The CDR3 region: CASSQDQGTSGIGGTNEQFF. The DNA sequence follows: TGTGCCAGCAGCCAAGATCAAGGGACTAGCGGTATTGGGGGAACCAATGAGCAGTTCTTC.